This T cell receptor beta chain is drawn from a study of CD8 T cells in ankylosing spondylitis. TCRdb processed the 5' RACE reads anew with MiXCR; each CDR3 protein has one entry. The sample has 350,000 to 450,000 distinct CDR3 sequences, 20% to 25% seen once. The V and J ends lost 5 bases and 5 bases, in that order; junction bases with no gene match: 6. The CDR3 sequence is 14 residues long. Germline V lookup: CDR1 MDHEN, CDR2 SYDVKM. The chain links TRBV28 to TRBJ2-7, with 10 bases aligning to TRBD1. This TCR was recovered from a male donor with ankylosing spondylitis or in good health (not recorded which). Sequenced material: blood, either unsorted or a sorted T cell fraction (not recorded which). In DNA, the CDR3 is TGTGCCAGCAGTCCCGGGACAGGGGAAGACGAGCAGTACTTC. As protein: CASSPGTGEDEQYF.